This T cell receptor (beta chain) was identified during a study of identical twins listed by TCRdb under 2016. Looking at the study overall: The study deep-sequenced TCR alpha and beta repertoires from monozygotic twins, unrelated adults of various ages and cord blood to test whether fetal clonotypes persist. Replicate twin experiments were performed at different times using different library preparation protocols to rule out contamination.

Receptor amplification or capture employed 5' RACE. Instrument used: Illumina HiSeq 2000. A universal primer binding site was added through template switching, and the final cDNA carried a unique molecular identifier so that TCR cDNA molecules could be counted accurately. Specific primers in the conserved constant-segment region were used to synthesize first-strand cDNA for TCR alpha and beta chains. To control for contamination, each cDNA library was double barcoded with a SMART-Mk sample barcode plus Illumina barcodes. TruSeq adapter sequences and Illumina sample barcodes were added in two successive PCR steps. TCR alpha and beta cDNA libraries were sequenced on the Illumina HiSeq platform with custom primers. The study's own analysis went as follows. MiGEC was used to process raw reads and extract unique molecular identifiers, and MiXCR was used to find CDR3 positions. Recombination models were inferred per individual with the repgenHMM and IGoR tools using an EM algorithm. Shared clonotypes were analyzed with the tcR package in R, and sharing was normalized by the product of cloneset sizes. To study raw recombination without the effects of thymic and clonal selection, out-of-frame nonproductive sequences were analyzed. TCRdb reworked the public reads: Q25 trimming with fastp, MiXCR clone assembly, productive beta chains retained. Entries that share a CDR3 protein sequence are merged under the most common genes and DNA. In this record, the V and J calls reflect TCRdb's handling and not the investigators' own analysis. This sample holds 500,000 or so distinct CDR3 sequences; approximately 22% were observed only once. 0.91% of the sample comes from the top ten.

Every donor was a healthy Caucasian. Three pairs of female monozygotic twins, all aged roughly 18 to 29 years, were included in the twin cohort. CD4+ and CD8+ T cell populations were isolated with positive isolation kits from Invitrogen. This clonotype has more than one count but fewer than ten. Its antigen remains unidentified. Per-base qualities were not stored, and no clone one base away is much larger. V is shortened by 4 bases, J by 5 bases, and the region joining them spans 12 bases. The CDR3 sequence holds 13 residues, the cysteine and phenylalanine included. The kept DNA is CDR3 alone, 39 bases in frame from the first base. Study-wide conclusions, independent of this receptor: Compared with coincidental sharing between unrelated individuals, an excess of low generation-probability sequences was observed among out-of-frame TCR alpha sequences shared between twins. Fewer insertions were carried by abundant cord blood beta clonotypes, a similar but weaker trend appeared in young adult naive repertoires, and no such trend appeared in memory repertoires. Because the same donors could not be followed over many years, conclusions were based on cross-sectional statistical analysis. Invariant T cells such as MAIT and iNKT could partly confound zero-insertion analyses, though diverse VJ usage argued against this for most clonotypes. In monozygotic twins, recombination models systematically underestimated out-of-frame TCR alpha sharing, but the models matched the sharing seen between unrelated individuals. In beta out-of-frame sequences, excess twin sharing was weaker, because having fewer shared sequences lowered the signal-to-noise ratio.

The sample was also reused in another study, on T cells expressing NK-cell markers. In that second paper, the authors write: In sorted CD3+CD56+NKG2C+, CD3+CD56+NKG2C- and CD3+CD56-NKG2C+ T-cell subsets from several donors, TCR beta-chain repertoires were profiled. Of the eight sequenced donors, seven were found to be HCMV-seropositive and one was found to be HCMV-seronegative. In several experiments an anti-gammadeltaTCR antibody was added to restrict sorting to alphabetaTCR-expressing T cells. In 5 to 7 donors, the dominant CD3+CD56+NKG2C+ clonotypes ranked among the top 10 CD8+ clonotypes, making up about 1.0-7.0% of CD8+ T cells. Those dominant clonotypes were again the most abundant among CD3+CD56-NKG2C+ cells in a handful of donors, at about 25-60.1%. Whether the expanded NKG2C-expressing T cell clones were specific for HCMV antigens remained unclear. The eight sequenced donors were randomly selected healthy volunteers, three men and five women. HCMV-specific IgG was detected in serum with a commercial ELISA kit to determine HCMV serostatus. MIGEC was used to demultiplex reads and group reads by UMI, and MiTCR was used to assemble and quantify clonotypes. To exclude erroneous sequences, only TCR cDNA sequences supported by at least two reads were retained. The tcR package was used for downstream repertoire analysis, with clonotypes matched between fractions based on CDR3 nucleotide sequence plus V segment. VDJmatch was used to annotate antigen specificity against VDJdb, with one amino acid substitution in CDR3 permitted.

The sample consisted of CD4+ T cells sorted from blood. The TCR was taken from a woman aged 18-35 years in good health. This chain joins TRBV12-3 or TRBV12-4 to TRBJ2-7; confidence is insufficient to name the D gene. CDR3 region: CASSYHPRDEQYF. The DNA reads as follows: TGTGCCAGCAGTTATCACCCCCGGGACGAGCAGTACTTC.